Shown below are 7 T cell receptor beta chains from a single sample sequenced in a study of T-cell reconstitution after alpha-beta-depleted transplantation in children. Unique molecular identifiers were used in preparing the TCRbeta library. Each CDR3 protein is one row after TCRdb ran MiXCR on the PCR reads. The sample has some 50,000 distinct CDR3 sequences; roughly 8.7% are singletons. The sequencing used PBMCs, mostly from graft donor cells, collected 60 days after TCRalphabeta/CD19-depleted stem cell transplant. All receptors come from a male patient between 2 and 10 years old who had a stem cell transplant for chronic granulomatous disease, so the T cells may come from the graft donor.

In this sample, this clonotype turned up many times. The rearrangement joins TRBV16 to TRBJ1-1; D is uncertain. In germline, CDR1 is KGHSY, CDR2 FQNENV. Trimming left V 4 bases short and J 0 bases short, with 6 bases between. The CDR3 consists of 13 residues. The CDR3 bases are TGTGCCAGCAGCCGCCTCATGAACACTGAAGCTTTCTTT. Its translation: CASSRLMNTEAFF.

In this sample, this clonotype turned up a few times. V is TRBV7-2 and J is TRBJ2-7; the D is unclear. The CDR3 runs to 16 residues. V lost 1 base and J lost 2, with 15 bases in between. Per the germline V gene, CDR1 is SGHTA and CDR2 is FQGNSA. CDR3 region: CASSLEWGTATYEQYF. CDR3 coding DNA: TGTGCCAGCAGCTTAGAATGGGGAACAGCAACCTACGAGCAGTACTTC.

This clonotype was picked up many times. This rearrangement joins TRBV2 to TRBJ2-1; D may correspond to TRBD1 or TRBD2 (5 bases each). Trimming removed 4 bases from V and 15 bases from J, with 13 bases in between. Looked up from germline, CDR1 is SNHLY and CDR2 is FYNNEI. The CDR3 covers 11 residues. As DNA, the CDR3 is TGTGCCAGCAGTGTAAGAGGGGATGGGTTCTTC. Translated: CASSVRGDGFF.

This clonotype was seen repeatedly, ten times or more. The chain couples TRBV5-1 to TRBJ2-7; 7 nucleotides line up with TRBD2. V lost 1 base and J lost 1; bases outside the gene matches: 5. This CDR3 region has 15 residues. From germline, CDR1 is SGHRS and CDR2 YFSETQ. The CDR3 DNA sequence: TGCGCCAGCAGCTTGAGTCCTAGCGGTTCCTACGAGCAGTACTTC. Its translation is CASSLSPSGSYEQYF.

The J gene is TRBJ2-5, the V gene TRBV25-1; D gene unclear. This CDR3 is 16 amino acids long. Trimming removed 4 bases from V and 1 base from J, with 16 bases in between. Per germline, CDR1 MGHDK and CDR2 SYGVNS. The DNA for the CDR3 is TGTGCCAGCAGTGCCCTGCACCCCCTGGGCCAAGAGACCCAGTACTTC. Protein sequence: CASSALHPLGQETQYF.

This clonotype was counted ten times or more. The rearrangement links TRBV20-1 to TRBJ2-2; 10 nucleotides line up with TRBD1. V shed 2 bases, J shed 6 bases, and the junction held 9 bases outside the gene matches. This CDR3 has 16 residues. Germline V gene lookup returns CDR1 DFQATT and CDR2 SNEGSKA (reference sequence). CDR3 sequence reads: CSARKGTGEEPGELFF. CDR3 sequence (DNA): TGCAGTGCTAGAAAAGGGACAGGGGAAGAACCCGGGGAGCTGTTTTTT.

This chain joins TRBV6-6 and TRBJ1-2; no firm D call. CDR1 and CDR2 from the germline V gene are MNHNY and SVGAGI (reference sequence). The V gene lost 6 bases and the J gene lost 6 bases, with 14 bases spanning the gap. CDR3 length: 13 amino acids. Here the CDR3 DNA reads TGTGCCAGCAGAGAGAGCTCCGGGGATGGCTACACCTTC. Amino acids: CASRESSGDGYTF.